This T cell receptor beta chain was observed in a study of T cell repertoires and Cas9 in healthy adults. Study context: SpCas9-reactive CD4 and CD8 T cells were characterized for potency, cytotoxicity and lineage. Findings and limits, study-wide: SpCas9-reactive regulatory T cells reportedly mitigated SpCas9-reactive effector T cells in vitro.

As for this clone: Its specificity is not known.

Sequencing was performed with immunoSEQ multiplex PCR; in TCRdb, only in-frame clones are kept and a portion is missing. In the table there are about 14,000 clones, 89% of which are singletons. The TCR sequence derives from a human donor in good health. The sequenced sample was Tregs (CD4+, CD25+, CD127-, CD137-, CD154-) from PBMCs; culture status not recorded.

CDR3 amino acids: CASRPDWGTEAFF. CDR3 sequence (DNA): TGCGCCAGCAGACCGGACTGGGGCACTGAAGCTTTCTTT. The chain carries TRBV4-1 and TRBJ1-1; D is unresolved. The CDR3 runs 13 residues. V lost 6 bases to trimming and J lost 4 bases, with 12 bases between them. Germline V gene sequence: CDR1 MGHRA, CDR2 YSYEKL.